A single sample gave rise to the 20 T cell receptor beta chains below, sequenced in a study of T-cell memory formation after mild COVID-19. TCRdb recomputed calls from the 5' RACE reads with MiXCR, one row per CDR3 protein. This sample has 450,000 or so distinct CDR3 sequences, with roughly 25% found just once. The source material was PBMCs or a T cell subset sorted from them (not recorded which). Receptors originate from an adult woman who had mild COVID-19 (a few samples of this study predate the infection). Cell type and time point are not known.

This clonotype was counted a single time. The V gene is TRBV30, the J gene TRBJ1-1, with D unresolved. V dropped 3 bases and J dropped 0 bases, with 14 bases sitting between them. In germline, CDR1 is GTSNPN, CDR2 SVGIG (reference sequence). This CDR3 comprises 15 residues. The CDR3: CAWRSLAGVNTEAFF. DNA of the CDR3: TGTGCCTGGAGATCCCTGGCAGGAGTGAACACTGAAGCTTTCTTT. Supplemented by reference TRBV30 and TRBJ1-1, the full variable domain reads SQTIHQWPATLVQPVGSPLSLECTVEGTSNPNLYWYRQAAGRGLQLLFYSVGIGQISSEVPQNLSASRPQDRQFILSSKKLLLSDSGFYLCAWRSLAGVNTEAFFGQGTRLTVV.

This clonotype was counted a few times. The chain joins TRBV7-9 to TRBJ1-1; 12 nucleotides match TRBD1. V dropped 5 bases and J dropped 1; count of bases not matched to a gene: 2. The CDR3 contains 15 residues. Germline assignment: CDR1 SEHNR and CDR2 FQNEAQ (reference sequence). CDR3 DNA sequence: TGTGCCAGCAGCGGGACAGGGGGCCCGAACACTGAAGCTTTCTTT. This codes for CASSGTGGPNTEAFF. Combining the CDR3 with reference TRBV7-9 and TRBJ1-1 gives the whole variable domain DTGVSQNPRHKITKRGQNVTFRCDPISEHNRLYWYRQTLGQGPEFLTYFQNEAQLEKSRLLSDRFSAERPKGSFSTLEIQRTEQGDSAMYLCASSGTGGPNTEAFFGQGTRLTVV.

The DNA of the CDR3 is TGCGCCAGCAGCCCCCCGGGTGGTAGCGGGGGAAGAGGAGAGACCCAGTACTTC. Translated, it gives CASSPPGGSGGRGETQYF. The J gene is TRBJ2-5, the V gene TRBV5-1, with 9 bases identical to TRBD2. This CDR3 has 18 residues. Germline CDR1 SGHRS, CDR2 YFSETQ. Trimming took 4 bases from V and 4 from J; bases not matched to a gene: 17.

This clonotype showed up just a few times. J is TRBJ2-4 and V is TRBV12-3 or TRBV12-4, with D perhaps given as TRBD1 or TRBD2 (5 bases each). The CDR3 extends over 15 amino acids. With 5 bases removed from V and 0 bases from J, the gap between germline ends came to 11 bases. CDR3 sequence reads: CASSDEGLAKNIQYF. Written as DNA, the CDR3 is TGTGCCAGCAGTGACGAGGGGCTAGCCAAAAACATTCAGTACTTC.

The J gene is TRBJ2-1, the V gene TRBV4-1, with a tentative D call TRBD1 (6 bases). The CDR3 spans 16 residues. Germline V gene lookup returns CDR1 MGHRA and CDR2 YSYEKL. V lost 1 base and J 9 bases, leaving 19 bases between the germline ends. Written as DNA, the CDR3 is TGCGCCAGCAGCCAAGTCCGGGACATCTCGGCTGGTGAGCAGTTCTTC. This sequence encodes CASSQVRDISAGEQFF.

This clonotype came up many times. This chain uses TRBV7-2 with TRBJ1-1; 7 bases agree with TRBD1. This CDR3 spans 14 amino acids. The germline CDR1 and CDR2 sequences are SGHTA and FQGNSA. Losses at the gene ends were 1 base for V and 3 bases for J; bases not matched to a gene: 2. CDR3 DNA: TGTGCCAGCAGCTTAGGTACAGGGGACACTGAAGCTTTCTTT. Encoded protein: CASSLGTGDTEAFF.

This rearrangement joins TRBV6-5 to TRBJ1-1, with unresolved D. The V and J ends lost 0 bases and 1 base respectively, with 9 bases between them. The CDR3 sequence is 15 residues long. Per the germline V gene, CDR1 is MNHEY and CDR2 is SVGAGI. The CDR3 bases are TGTGCCAGCAGTTACTCGAGGTGGGAGAACACTGAAGCTTTCTTT. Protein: CASSYSRWENTEAFF.

The CDR3 spells CASSYAGGSKERLFF. The DNA of the CDR3 is TGTGCCAGCAGTTACGCCGGGGGCTCAAAGGAGAGACTGTTTTTT. The chain has TRBV6-5 and TRBJ1-4; the D gene is possibly TRBD1 (6 bases). The CDR3 loop spans 15 amino acids. The V and J ends lost 2 bases and 13 bases respectively, with 20 bases between them. Germline V gene lookup returns CDR1 MNHEY and CDR2 SVGAGI.

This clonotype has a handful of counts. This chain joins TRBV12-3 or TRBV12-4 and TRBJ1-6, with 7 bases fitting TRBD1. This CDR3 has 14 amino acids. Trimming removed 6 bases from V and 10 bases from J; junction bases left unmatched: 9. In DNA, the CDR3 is TGTGCCAGCAGCCCGAGGGGGCAACGCTCACCCCTCCACTTT. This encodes CASSPRGQRSPLHF.

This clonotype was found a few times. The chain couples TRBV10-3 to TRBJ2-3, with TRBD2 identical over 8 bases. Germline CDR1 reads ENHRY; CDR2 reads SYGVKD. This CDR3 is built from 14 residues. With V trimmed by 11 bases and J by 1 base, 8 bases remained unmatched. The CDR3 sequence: CAVGRGGGTDTQYF. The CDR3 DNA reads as TGTGCCGTCGGGAGGGGCGGCGGCACAGATACGCAGTATTTT.

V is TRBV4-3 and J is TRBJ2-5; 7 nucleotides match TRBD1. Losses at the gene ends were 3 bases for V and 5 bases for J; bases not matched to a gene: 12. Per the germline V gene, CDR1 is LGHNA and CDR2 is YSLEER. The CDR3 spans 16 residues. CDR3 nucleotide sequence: TGCGCCAGCAGCCAGGGTTTACAGGGGTTCTTGGAGACCCAGTACTTC. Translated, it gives CASSQGLQGFLETQYF.

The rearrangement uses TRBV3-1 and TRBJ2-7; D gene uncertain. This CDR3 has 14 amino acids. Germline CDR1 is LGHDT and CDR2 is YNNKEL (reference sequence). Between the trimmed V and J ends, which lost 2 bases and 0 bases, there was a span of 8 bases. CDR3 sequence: CASSQQPPSYEQYF. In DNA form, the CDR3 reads TGTGCCAGCAGCCAACAGCCCCCCTCCTACGAGCAGTACTTC.

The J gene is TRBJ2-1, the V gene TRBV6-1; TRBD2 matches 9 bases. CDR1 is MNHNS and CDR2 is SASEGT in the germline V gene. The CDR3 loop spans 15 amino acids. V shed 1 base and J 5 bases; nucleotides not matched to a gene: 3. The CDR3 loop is CASSEGLAAHNEQFF. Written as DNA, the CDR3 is TGTGCCAGCAGTGAAGGACTAGCGGCCCACAATGAGCAGTTCTTC.

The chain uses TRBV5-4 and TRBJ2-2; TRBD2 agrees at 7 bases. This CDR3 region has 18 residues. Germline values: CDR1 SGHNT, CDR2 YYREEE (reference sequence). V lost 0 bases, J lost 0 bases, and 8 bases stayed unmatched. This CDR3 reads CASSLAAGVTSNTGELFF. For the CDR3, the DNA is TGTGCCAGCAGCTTGGCTGCGGGAGTAACCTCGAACACCGGGGAGCTGTTTTTT.

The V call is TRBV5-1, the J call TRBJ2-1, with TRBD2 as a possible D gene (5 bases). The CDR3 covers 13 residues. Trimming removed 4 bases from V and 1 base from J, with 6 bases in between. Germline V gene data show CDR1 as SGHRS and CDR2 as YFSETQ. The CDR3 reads CASSRESYNEQFF. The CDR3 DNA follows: TGCGCCAGCAGCCGGGAATCCTACAATGAGCAGTTCTTC. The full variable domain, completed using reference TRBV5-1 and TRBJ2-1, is KAGVTQTPRYLIKTRGQQVTLSCSPISGHRSVSWYQQTPGQGLQFLFEYFSETQRNKGNFPGRFSGRQFSNSRSEMNVSTLELGDSALYLCASSRESYNEQFFGPGTRLTVL.

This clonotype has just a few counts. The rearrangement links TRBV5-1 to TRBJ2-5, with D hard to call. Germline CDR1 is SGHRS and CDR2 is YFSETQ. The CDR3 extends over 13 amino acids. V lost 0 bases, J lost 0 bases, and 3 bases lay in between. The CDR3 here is CASSLENQETQYF. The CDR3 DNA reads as TGCGCCAGCAGCTTGGAGAACCAAGAGACCCAGTACTTC.

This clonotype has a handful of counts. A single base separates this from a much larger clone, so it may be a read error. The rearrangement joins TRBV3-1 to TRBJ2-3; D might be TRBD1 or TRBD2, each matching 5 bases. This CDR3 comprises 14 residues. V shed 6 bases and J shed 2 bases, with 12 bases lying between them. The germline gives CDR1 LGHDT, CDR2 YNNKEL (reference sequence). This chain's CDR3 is CASSRDGLTDTQYF. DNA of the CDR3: TGTGCCAGCAGTCGGGACGGACTCACAGATACGCAGTATTTT.

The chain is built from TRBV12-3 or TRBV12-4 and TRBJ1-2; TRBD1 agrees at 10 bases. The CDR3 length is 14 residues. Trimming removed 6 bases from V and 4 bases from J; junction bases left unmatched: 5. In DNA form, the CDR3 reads TGTGCCAGCAGGCGGGACAGGGGACCCTATGGCTACACCTTC. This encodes CASRRDRGPYGYTF.

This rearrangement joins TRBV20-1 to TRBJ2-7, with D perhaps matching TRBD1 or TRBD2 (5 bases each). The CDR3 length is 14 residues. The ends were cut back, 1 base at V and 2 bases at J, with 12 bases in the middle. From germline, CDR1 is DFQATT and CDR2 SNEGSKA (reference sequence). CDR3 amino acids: CSARAGTVTYEQYF. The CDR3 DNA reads TGCAGTGCTAGAGCCGGGACCGTCACCTACGAGCAGTACTTC.

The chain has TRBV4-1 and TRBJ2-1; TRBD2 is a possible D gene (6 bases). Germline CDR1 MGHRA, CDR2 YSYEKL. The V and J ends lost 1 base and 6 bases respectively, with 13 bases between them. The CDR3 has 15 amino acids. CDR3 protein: CASSQAIAALNEQFF. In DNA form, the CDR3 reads TGCGCCAGCAGCCAAGCCATAGCGGCCCTCAATGAGCAGTTCTTC.